The next 20 T cell receptor beta chains were all read from a single sample in a study of CD8+ T cells in alopecia areata. cDNA prepared by RNA extraction and subsequent reverse transcription served as the template for sequencing. Sequenced by immunoSEQ multiplex PCR; TCRdb stores in-frame clones only, minus some. The sample lists roughly 180,000 clones; approximately 60% were seen once. As for treatment: oral pan-JAK inhibitor, 5-10 mg twice daily. Sequences were derived from CD4+ T cells sorted from blood, sampled at week 4, from a patient treated with tofacitinib. The receptor source for this set is a human donor with alopecia areata.

The genes are TRBV27 and TRBJ2-3; D unclear. This CDR3 has 16 amino acids. Germline V gives CDR1 MNHEY, CDR2 SMNVEV (reference sequence). V shed 4 bases and J shed 3 bases, with 17 bases lying between them. CDR3 DNA: TGTGCCAGCAGTTCCCGACCAGCCTCCGGGACAGATACGCAGTATTTT. This sequence encodes CASSSRPASGTDTQYF.

This clone was recorded once. This chain uses TRBV4-1 with TRBJ2-5, with unresolved D. Trimming stripped 1 base from V and 5 bases from J, with 11 bases between. The length of the CDR3 is 14 residues. CDR1 MGHRA and CDR2 YSYEKL come from the germline V gene. The CDR3 nucleotides are TGCGCCAGCAGCCAAGTGGCCGATCCGGAGACCCAGTACTTC. Translating it yields CASSQVADPETQYF.

This clone was recorded a few times. The chain is built from TRBV28 and TRBJ1-6; D perhaps matches TRBD1 (5 bases). The CDR3 has 13 amino acids. V was clipped by 8 bases and J by 6 bases, with 11 bases between them. Germline CDR1 is MDHEN and CDR2 is SYDVKM. CDR3 protein: CASLSGGNSPLHF. In DNA form, the CDR3 reads TGTGCCAGCTTAAGCGGGGGTAATTCACCCCTCCACTTT. Looking up the rest from reference TRBV28 and TRBJ1-6 gives the full variable domain: DVKVTQSSRYLVKRTGEKVFLECVQDMDHENMFWYRQDPGLGLRLIYFSYDVKMKEKGDIPEGYSVSREKKERFSLILESASTNQTSMYLCASLSGGNSPLHFGNGTRLTVT.

This rearrangement joins TRBV5-1 to TRBJ1-1, with D perhaps matching TRBD1 (5 bases). Germline CDR1 and CDR2: SGHRS and YFSETQ. With 0 bases removed from V and 5 bases from J, the gap between germline ends came to 14 bases. CDR3 size: 15 residues. For the CDR3, the DNA is TGCGCCAGCAGCTTGGCCGGAGGGGTAGGGACTGAAGCTTTCTTT. It codes for CASSLAGGVGTEAFF.

The chain uses TRBV29-1 and TRBJ2-2; 9 bases align to TRBD1. From germline, CDR1 is SQVTM and CDR2 ANQGSEA. The CDR3 consists of 14 residues. The V segment lost 6 bases and the J segment 3 bases; nucleotides outside the gene matches: 5. Written as DNA, the CDR3 is TGCAGCGTGCCGGGACAGGGCTACACCGGGGAGCTGTTTTTT. It specifies CSVPGQGYTGELFF.

The CDR3 coding sequence is TGTGCCAGCAGGACGGGAAGGGTAGACGAGCAGTACTTC. Translated, it gives CASRTGRVDEQYF. J is TRBJ2-7 and V is TRBV5-4; perhaps TRBD2 as D (5 bases). The CDR3 contains 13 residues. V shed 5 bases and J shed 5 bases, with 14 bases lying between them. Germline lookup yields CDR1 SGHNT and CDR2 YYREEE (reference sequence).

The chain has TRBV27 and TRBJ1-2; TRBD1 agrees at 9 bases. The CDR3 loop spans 15 amino acids. Per the germline V gene, CDR1 is MNHEY and CDR2 is SMNVEV (reference sequence). The V segment lost 7 bases and the J segment 5 bases; nucleotides outside the gene matches: 11. CDR3 sequence: CASKGQGTLGYGYTF. The CDR3 DNA reads as TGTGCCAGCAAAGGACAGGGGACCCTCGGGTATGGCTACACCTTC.

This clone was observed a single time. J is TRBJ1-1 and V is TRBV28; TRBD1 matches at 10 bases. Germline V gene sequence: CDR1 MDHEN, CDR2 SYDVKM. The CDR3 has 14 amino acids. With V trimmed by 6 bases and J by 7 bases, 8 bases remained unmatched. In DNA, the CDR3 is TGTGCCAGCAGGTATCCGGGACAGGGGAATGAAGCTTTCTTT. Residues: CASRYPGQGNEAFF.

The CDR3 DNA follows: TGTGCCAGCTCACGTAGTTATAGCAATCAGCCCCAGCATTTT. As protein: CASSRSYSNQPQHF. This sequence joins TRBV18 and TRBJ1-5; D gene ambiguous. The CDR3 covers 14 residues. Germline loops: CDR1 KGHSH, CDR2 LQKENI. The germline V and J ends were trimmed by 4 bases and 0 bases, with 7 bases remaining between them.

This rearrangement joins TRBV2 to TRBJ1-6, with D possibly being TRBD1 (6 bases). V was cut by 1 base and J by 5 bases, with 9 bases left in between. CDR1 is SNHLY and CDR2 is FYNNEI in the germline V gene. The CDR3 totals 15 residues. CDR3 loop: CASSEGAGDNSPLHF. CDR3 nucleotide sequence: TGTGCCAGCAGTGAAGGGGCAGGGGATAATTCACCCCTCCACTTT.

A word on this clone: Additional DNA sequences in this sample encode the identical CDR3. V is TRBV29-1 and J is TRBJ1-1; the D is unclear. CDR1 is SQVTM, CDR2 ANQGSEA, per germline. The CDR3 covers 13 residues. V lost 3 bases to trimming and J lost 0 bases, with 8 bases between them. The chain's CDR3 is CSVERRLNTEAFF. The CDR3 region has the DNA TGCAGCGTTGAGAGGAGGCTGAACACTGAAGCTTTCTTT.

The V gene is TRBV27, the J gene TRBJ2-4, with TRBD1 matching 7 bases. V trimming: 4 bases; J trimming: 3 bases; junction bases outside the gene matches: 6. This CDR3 region has 15 residues. In germline, CDR1 is MNHEY, CDR2 SMNVEV (reference sequence). For the CDR3, the DNA is TGTGCCAGCAGTTACAGGGGATTGAGCAAAAACATTCAGTACTTC. This encodes CASSYRGLSKNIQYF.

This rearrangement joins TRBV5-6 to TRBJ1-6; 9 bases align to TRBD1. There are 17 residues in the CDR3. Germline V gene data show CDR1 as SGHDT and CDR2 as YYEEEE. Unmatched junction bases numbered 8, after V lost 0 bases and J lost 7 bases. CDR3 bases: TGTGCCAGCAGCTTGGCCATGGGACAGGGAGAAAATTCACCCCTCCACTTT. Translating it yields CASSLAMGQGENSPLHF.

The chain carries TRBV29-1 and TRBJ2-2, with D possibly matching TRBD1 (6 bases). This CDR3 spans 13 amino acids. The germline V and J ends were trimmed by 3 bases and 6 bases, with 11 bases remaining between them. Germline CDR1 is SQVTM and CDR2 is ANQGSEA. The CDR3 sequence is CSVDPAGAGELFF. The CDR3 DNA follows: TGCAGCGTTGACCCTGCAGGGGCCGGGGAGCTGTTTTTT.

This clone was observed a few times. The chain recombines TRBV12-5 with TRBJ2-7, with 9 bases identical to TRBD1. Germline V gene data show CDR1 as LGHNT and CDR2 as FRNRAP. Trimming removed 3 bases from V and 2 bases from J; junction bases left unmatched: 5. CDR3 size: 15 residues. This CDR3 is CASGFRRTGAYEQYF. The CDR3 nucleotides read TGTGCTAGTGGTTTTCGCAGGACAGGGGCCTACGAGCAGTACTTC.

V is TRBV5-1 and J is TRBJ2-7; 9 bases align to TRBD1. The CDR3 covers 14 residues. Germline CDR1 and CDR2: SGHRS and YFSETQ. The V segment lost 4 bases and the J segment 5 bases; nucleotides outside the gene matches: 7. The CDR3, as DNA: TGCGCCAGCAGCCCCCGGACAGGGGACCACGAGCAGTACTTC. Amino acids: CASSPRTGDHEQYF.

There are a few counts of this clone. The chain recombines TRBV19 with TRBJ2-4, with a tentative D call TRBD1 (5 bases). The CDR3 consists of 14 residues. Germline loops: CDR1 LNHDA, CDR2 SQIVND (reference sequence). With 1 base removed from V and 8 bases from J, the gap between germline ends came to 12 bases. The CDR3 here is CASSIAGLVDIQYF. Here the CDR3 DNA reads TGTGCCAGTAGTATAGCAGGGTTGGTGGACATTCAGTACTTC.

V gene TRBV4-1 combines with J gene TRBJ2-3; D unclear. V was shortened by 0 bases and J by 4 bases, with 5 bases between the two germline ends. Germline V gene data show CDR1 as MGHRA and CDR2 as YSYEKL. CDR3 length: 13 residues. CDR3 nucleotides: TGCGCCAGCAGCCAAGACCGTCCAGATACGCAGTATTTT. Translating it yields CASSQDRPDTQYF.

V gene TRBV5-4 combines with J gene TRBJ2-4; D is unresolved. The CDR3 sequence is 14 residues long. CDR1 is SGHNT and CDR2 is YYREEE in the germline V gene (reference sequence). V was pared by 2 bases and J by 9 bases, with 15 bases between. CDR3 residues: CASSLAGPQRIQYF. The CDR3 nucleotides are TGTGCCAGCAGCTTAGCCGGGCCGCAGCGCATTCAGTACTTC.

In its sample, this clone was seen a few times. The chain recombines TRBV18 with TRBJ2-5; D call uncertain. V lost 5 bases to trimming and J lost 4 bases, with 8 bases between them. Per germline, CDR1 KGHSH and CDR2 LQKENI. CDR3 length: 12 amino acids. In DNA form, the CDR3 reads TGTGCCAGCTCATCTCAAGGAGAGACCCAGTACTTC. The encoded protein is CASSSQGETQYF.